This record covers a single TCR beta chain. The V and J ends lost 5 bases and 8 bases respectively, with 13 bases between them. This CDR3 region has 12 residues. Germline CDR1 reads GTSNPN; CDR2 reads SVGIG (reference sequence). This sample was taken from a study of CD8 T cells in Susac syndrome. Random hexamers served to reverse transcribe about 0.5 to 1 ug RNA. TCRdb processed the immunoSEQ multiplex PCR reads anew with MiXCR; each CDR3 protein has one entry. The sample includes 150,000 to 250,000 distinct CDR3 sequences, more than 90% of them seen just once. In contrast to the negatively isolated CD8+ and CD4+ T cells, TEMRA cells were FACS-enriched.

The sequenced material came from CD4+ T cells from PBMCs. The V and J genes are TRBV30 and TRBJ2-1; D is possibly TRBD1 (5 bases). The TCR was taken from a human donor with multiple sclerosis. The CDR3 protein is CAWLGVNHEQFF. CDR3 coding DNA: TGTGCCTGGTTAGGGGTAAATCATGAGCAGTTCTTC.